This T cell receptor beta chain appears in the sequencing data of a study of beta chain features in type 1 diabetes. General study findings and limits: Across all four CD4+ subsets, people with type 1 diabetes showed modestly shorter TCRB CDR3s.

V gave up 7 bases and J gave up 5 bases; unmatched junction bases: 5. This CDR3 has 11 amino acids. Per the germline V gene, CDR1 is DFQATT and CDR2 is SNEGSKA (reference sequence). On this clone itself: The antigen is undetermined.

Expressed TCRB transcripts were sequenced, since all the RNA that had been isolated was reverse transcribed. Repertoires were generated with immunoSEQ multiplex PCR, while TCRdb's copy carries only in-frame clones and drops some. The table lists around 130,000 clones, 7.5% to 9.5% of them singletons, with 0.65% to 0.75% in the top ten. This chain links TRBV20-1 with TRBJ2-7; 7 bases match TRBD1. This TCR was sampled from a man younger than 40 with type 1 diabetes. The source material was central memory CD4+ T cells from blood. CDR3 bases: TGCAGTGGCGCACAGGGGAACGAGCAGTACTTC. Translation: CSGAQGNEQYF.